This T cell receptor (beta chain) was recovered during a study of metastatic and nonmetastatic thyroid tumors. At the level of the study: Both malignant and benign thyroid patients supplied peripheral blood and tumor or nodule tissue samples, across which the repertoires of these patients were then compared. Study-wide results and caveats: Reportedly, malignant thyroid tumors had significantly higher TCR beta diversity than benign nodules, in blood and tumor.

Deletions cut 2 bases from V and 3 bases from J, with 10 bases between. There are 14 residues in the CDR3. CDR1 is MNHEY, CDR2 SVGAGI, per germline. There were no patients who had received any treatment before thyroid surgery. Under the authors' procedure: In papillary thyroid cancer, a distant-metastasis classifier was built using CDR3 differences across clinicopathological groups. TCRdb reanalyzed the PCR reads with MiXCR. The V and J calls, along with clone size, are taken from TCRdb and not from the paper's own processing. This sample has 13,000 or so clones, with about 30% found just once. Regarding this clone: Its specificity is not known.

The TCR was taken from a male donor with papillary thyroid cancer or a benign thyroid nodule (not recorded which). Some clones in this sample may be carry-over from other donors' samples. V gene TRBV6-5 combines with J gene TRBJ1-1, with D perhaps TRBD1 (5 bases). Sequenced material: tumor tissue. The CDR3 here is CASSYGLGDTEAFF. The CDR3 DNA reads TGTGCCAGCAGTTACGGCTTAGGGGACACTGAAGCTTTCTTT.